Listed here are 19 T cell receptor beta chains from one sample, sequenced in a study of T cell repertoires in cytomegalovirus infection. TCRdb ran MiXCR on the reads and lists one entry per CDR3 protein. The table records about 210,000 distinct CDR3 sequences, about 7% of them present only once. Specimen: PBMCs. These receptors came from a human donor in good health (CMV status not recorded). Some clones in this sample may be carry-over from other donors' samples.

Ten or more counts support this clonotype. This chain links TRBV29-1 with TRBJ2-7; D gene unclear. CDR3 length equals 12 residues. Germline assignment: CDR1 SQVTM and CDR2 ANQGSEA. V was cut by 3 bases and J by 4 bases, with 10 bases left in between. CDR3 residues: CSVEISGYEQYF. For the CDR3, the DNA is TGCAGCGTTGAGATCTCGGGTTACGAGCAGTACTTC.

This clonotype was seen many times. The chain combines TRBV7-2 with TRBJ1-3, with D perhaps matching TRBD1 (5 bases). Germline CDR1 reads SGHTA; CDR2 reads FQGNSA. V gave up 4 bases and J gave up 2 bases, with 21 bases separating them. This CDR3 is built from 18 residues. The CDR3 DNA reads TGTGCCAGCAGCTCACTGGAAGGGCCATTAGGGGCTGGAAACACCATATATTTT. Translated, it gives CASSSLEGPLGAGNTIYF.

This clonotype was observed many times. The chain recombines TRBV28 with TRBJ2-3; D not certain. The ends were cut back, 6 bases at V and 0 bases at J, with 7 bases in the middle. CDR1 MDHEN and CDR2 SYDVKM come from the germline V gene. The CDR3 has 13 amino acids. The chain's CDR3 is CASSLGSTDTQYF. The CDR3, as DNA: TGTGCCAGCAGCTTAGGGAGCACAGATACGCAGTATTTT.

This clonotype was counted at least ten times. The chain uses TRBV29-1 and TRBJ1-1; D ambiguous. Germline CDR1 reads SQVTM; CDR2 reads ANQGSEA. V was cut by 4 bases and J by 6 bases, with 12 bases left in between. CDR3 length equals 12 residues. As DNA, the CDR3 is TGCAGCGTTGCATTGGGGTTCGCTGAAGCTTTCTTT. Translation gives CSVALGFAEAFF.

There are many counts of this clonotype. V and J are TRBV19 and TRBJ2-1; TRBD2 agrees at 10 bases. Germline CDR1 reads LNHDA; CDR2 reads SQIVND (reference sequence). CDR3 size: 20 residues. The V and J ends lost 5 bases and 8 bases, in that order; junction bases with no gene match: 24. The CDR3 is CASSPGTAPVGAGGRYEQFF. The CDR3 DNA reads TGTGCCAGTAGTCCCGGGACCGCTCCGGTAGGAGCGGGGGGGCGGTATGAGCAGTTCTTC.

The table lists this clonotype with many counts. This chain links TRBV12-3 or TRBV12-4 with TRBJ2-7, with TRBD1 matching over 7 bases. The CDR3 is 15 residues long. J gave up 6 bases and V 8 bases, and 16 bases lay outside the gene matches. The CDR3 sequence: CASGETGTASSEQYF. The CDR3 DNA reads TGTGCCAGCGGGGAAACCGGGACAGCGTCGAGCGAGCAGTACTTC.

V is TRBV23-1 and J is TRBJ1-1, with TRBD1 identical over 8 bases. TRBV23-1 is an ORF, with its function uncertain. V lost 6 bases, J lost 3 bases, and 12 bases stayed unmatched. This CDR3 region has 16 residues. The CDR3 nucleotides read TGCGCCAGCAGCCTAAGGACAGGGAGGGTGCACACTGAAGCTTTCTTT. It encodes CASSLRTGRVHTEAFF.

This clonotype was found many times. DNA of the CDR3: TGCGCCAGCAGCTTTGACAGGGGGCGATCCAATGAGCAGTTCTTC. Amino acids: CASSFDRGRSNEQFF. The rearrangement joins TRBV5-1 to TRBJ2-1, with 10 bases fitting TRBD1. Germline-derived CDR1 and CDR2 are SGHRS and YFSETQ. The CDR3 consists of 15 residues. The trim removed 2 bases at V and 6 bases at J, leaving 5 bases unmatched.

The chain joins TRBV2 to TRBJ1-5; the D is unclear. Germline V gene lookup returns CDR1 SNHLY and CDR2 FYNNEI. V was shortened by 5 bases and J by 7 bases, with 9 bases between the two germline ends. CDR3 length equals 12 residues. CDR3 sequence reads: CASSQSIQPQHF. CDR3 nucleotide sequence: TGTGCCAGCAGTCAAAGTATCCAGCCCCAGCATTTT. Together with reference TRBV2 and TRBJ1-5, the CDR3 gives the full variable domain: EPEVTQTPSHQVTQMGQEVILRCVPISNHLYFYWYRQILGQKVEFLVSFYNNEISEKSEIFDDQFSVERPDGSNFTLKIRSTKLEDSAMYFCASSQSIQPQHFGDGTRLSIL.

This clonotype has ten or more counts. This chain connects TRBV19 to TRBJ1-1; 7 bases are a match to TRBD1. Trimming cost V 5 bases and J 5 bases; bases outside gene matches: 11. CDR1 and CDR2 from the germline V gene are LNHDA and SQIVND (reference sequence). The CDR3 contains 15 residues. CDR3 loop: CASSFWTGGDTEAFF. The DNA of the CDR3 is TGTGCCAGTAGTTTCTGGACAGGAGGGGATACTGAAGCTTTCTTT.

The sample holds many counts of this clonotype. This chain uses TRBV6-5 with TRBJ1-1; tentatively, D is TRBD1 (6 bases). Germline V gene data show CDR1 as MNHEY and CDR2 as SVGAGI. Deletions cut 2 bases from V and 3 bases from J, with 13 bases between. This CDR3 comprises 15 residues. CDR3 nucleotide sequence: TGTGCCAGCAGTTACGGGGGGCGAATCCACACTGAAGCTTTCTTT. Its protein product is CASSYGGRIHTEAFF.

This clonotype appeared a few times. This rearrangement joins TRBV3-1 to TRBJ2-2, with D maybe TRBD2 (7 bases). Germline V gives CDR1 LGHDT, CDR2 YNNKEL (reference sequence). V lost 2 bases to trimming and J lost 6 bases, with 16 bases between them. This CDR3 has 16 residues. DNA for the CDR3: TGTGCCAGCAGCCAAAGTCCGGGGGGCCTGGCCGGGGAGCTGTTTTTT. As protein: CASSQSPGGLAGELFF.

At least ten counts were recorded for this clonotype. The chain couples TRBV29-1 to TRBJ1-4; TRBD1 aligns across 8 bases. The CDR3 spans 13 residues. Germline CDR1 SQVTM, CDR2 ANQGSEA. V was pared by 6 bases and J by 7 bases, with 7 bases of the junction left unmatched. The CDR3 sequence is CSVSSGGGEKLFF. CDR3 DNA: TGCAGCGTCTCATCAGGGGGCGGTGAAAAACTGTTTTTT. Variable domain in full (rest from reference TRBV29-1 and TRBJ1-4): SAVISQKPSRDICQRGTSLTIQCQVDSQVTMMFWYRQQPGQSLTLIATANQGSEATYESGFVIDKFPISRPNLTFSTLTVSNMSPEDSSIYLCSVSSGGGEKLFFGSGTQLSVL.

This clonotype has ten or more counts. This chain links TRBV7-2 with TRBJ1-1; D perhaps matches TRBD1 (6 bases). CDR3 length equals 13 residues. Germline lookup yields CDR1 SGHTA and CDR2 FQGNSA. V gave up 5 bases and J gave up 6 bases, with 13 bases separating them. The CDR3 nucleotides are TGTGCCAGCAGCGGCACAGGGCGATCTGAAGCTTTCTTT. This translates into CASSGTGRSEAFF.

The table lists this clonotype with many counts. The CDR3 nucleotides read TGTGCCAGCAGTTATGAAGAGTGGAGAGCCGGGGAGCTGTTTTTT. Translating it yields CASSYEEWRAGELFF. The rearrangement links TRBV6-2 or TRBV6-3 to TRBJ2-2, with D unclear. This CDR3 comprises 15 residues. Germline values: CDR1 MNHEY, CDR2 SVGEGT. Trimming took off 3 bases at V and 6 bases at J, with 14 bases between the two ends.

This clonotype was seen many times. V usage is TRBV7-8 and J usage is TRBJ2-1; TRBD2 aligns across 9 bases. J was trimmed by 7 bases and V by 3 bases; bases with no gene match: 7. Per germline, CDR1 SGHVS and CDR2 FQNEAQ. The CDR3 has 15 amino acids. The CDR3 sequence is CASSFSGTSTNEQFF. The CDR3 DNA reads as TGTGCCAGCAGCTTCTCCGGGACTAGCACGAATGAGCAGTTCTTC.

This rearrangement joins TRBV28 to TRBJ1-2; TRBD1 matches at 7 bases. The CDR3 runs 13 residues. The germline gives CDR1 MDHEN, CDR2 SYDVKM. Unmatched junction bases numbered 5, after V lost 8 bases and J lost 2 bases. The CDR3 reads CASLSGGNYGYTF. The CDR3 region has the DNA TGTGCCAGCCTTTCAGGGGGGAACTATGGCTACACCTTC.

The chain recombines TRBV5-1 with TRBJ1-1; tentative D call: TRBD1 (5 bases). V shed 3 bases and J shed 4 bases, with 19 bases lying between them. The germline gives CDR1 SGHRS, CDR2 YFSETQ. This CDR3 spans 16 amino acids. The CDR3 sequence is CASSWTTQGGGTEAFF. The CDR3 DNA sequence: TGCGCCAGCAGCTGGACGACGCAGGGCGGCGGCACTGAAGCTTTCTTT.

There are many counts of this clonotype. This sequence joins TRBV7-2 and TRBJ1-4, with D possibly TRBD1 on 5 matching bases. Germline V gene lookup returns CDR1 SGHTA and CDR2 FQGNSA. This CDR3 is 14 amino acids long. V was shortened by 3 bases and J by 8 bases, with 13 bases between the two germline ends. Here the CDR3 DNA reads TGTGCCAGCAGCTTTTCAGGGTCGGGGGAAAAACTGTTTTTT. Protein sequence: CASSFSGSGEKLFF.